This entry is about one TCR beta chain. The investigators sampled blood at baseline, at cycle 4 day 1, and at cycle 7 day 1. Method: immunoSEQ multiplex PCR; TCRdb's copy keeps in-frame clones and lacks some. The sample comprises over 75,000 clones, 90% of which are singletons, and about 1.5% rests with the top ten. The data are from a study of OX40 agonist ivuxolimab in advanced cancers. Study-wide background: Patients received the agonistic anti-OX40 (CD134) antibody ivuxolimab. Three patients, one with hepatocellular carcinoma and two with cutaneous melanoma, responded partially.

Material: CD4+ or CD8+ T cells sorted from blood, obtained in a trial of the OX40 agonist ivuxolimab. This clonotype was obtained from an adult with an advanced solid tumor such as melanoma, head and neck, liver or kidney cancer.

The CDR3 here is CASSTAFRGYGYTF. The CDR3 nucleotides read TGTGCCAGTAGTACGGCGTTTAGGGGATATGGCTACACCTTC. This chain links TRBV19 with TRBJ1-2, with D perhaps matching TRBD1 (5 bases). Germline CDR1 reads LNHDA; CDR2 reads SQIVND (reference sequence). Deletions cut 4 bases from V and 5 bases from J, with 14 bases between. This CDR3 has 14 amino acids.